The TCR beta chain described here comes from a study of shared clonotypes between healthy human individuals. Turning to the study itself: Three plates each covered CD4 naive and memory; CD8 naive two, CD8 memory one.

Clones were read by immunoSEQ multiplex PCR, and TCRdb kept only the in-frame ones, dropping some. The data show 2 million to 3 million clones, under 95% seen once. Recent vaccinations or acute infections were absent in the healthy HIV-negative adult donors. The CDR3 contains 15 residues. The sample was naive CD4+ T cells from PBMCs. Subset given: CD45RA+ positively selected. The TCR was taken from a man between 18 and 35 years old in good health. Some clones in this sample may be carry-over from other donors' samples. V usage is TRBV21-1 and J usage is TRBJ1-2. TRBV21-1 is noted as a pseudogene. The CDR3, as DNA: TGTGCCAGCAGCAACATACGGGGCCAGACCTATGGCTACACCTTC. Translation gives CASSNIRGQTYGYTF.